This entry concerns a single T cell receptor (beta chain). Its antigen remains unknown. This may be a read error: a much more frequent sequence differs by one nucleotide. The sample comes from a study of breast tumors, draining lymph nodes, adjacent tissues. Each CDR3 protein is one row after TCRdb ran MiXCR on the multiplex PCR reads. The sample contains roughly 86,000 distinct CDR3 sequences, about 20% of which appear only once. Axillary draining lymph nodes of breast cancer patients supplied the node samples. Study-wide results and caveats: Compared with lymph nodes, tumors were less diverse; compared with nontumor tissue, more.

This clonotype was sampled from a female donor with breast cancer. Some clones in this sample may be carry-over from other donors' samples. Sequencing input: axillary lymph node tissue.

Here the CDR3 reads CASSWSGEQFF. CDR3 DNA: TGTGCCAGCAGCTGGTCGGGTGAGCAGTTCTTC. The rearrangement uses TRBV5-6 and TRBJ2-1, with D unresolved. The CDR3 length is 11 residues. Trimming pared 3 bases from V and 9 bases from J, leaving 7 bases between. Per the germline V gene, CDR1 is SGHDT and CDR2 is YYEEEE.